The subject of this entry is one TCR beta chain. Its antigen is not identified. PCR used 60 Vbeta primers and 13 Jbeta primers. This table comes from immunoSEQ multiplex PCR, and its TCRdb copy is limited to in-frame clones, with some not included. Of more than 200,000 clones in the sample, roughly 70% are singletons; the top ten hold around 3%. V was clipped by 2 bases and J by 2 bases, with 11 bases between them. The CDR3 extends over 15 amino acids. Looked up from germline, CDR1 is SNHLY and CDR2 is FYNNEI. The data belong to a study of cytomegalovirus exposure and HLA in healthy donors. As for the study in general: Genetic ancestry analysis placed under 90% of the 300 to 500 donors that were genotyped in the Caucasian-associated cluster.

There were likely unrecorded immune exposures, though donors were nominally healthy when sampled. Overall study results and limits: One later analysis reportedly identified an Asian-associated ancestry cluster that showed fewer N-insertions than the approximately 600-donor mean. Later analysis indicated greater clonal expansion among HLA-associated TCR beta chains than among equally common other chains.

This clonotype was sampled from a man aged 40-49 years in good health and CMV-seropositive. The J gene is TRBJ2-3, the V gene TRBV2; TRBD2 is a possible D gene (6 bases). Input material: PBMCs. CDR3 amino acids: CASSETGLLTDTQYF. The CDR3 bases are TGTGCCAGCAGTGAAACGGGACTTCTCACAGATACGCAGTATTTT. Looking up the rest from reference TRBV2 and TRBJ2-3 gives the full variable domain: EPEVTQTPSHQVTQMGQEVILRCVPISNHLYFYWYRQILGQKVEFLVSFYNNEISEKSEIFDDQFSVERPDGSNFTLKIRSTKLEDSAMYFCASSETGLLTDTQYFGPGTRLTVL.